The 14 T cell receptor beta chains listed next were all sequenced from one sample in a study of B cell selection in AIRE deficiency. The assay was immunoSEQ multiplex PCR, and TCRdb's table has in-frame clones only and misses some. The table shows approximately 24,000 clones, with roughly 96% occurring only once. Sorting defined conventional CD4 T cells as CD4+CD127+. Sequences were obtained from CD4+CD127+ conventional T cells sorted from PBMCs. These TCRs come from a human donor in good health.

V and J are TRBV19 and TRBJ1-3; D not certain. CDR3 length: 14 residues. The germline gives CDR1 LNHDA, CDR2 SQIVND (reference sequence). Trimming took 4 bases from V and 0 from J, leaving 7 bases between them. CDR3 coding DNA: TGTGCCAGTAGTACCGCCCGCTCTGGAAACACCATATATTTT. Encoded protein: CASSTARSGNTIYF.

The chain has TRBV7-2 and TRBJ2-3; weak D call: TRBD1 (5 bases). The length of the CDR3 is 19 residues. From germline, CDR1 is SGHTA and CDR2 FQGNSA. Trimming took off 5 bases at V and 3 bases at J, with 27 bases between the two ends. CDR3 loop: CASSLRGHRYDAGTDTQYF. The CDR3 DNA follows: TGTGCCAGCAGCCTCCGCGGACATCGCTACGACGCCGGGACAGATACGCAGTATTTT.

The rearrangement joins TRBV19 to TRBJ2-7; 8 bases align to TRBD1. The trim removed 10 bases at V and 3 bases at J, leaving 5 bases unmatched. CDR1 is LNHDA, CDR2 SQIVND, per germline (reference sequence). CDR3 length equals 12 residues. The CDR3 is CATSDRDYEQYF. The CDR3 DNA reads TGTGCCACCTCGGACAGGGACTACGAGCAGTACTTC.

The chain joins TRBV7-3 to TRBJ2-3, with D perhaps matching TRBD1 or TRBD2 (7 bases each). Germline V gives CDR1 SGHTA, CDR2 FQGTGA. The CDR3 runs to 14 residues. With 5 bases removed from V and 2 bases from J, the gap between germline ends came to 11 bases. CDR3 in amino acids: CASSQGGATDTQYF. Here the CDR3 DNA reads TGTGCCAGCAGCCAGGGGGGGGCCACAGATACGCAGTATTTT.

The chain combines TRBV18 with TRBJ2-7; 8 nucleotides line up with TRBD2. CDR1 KGHSH and CDR2 LQKENI come from the germline V gene. CDR3 length: 15 residues. Trimming at V came to 6 bases and at J to 5 bases, leaving 12 bases not matched to a gene. CDR3 sequence reads: CASSPPSGRGNEQYF. CDR3 in DNA: TGTGCCAGCTCCCCCCCTAGCGGGCGTGGAAACGAGCAGTACTTC.

As concerns this clone: Germline is not matched at one junction end, which may reflect a read error. The V call is TRBV12-5, the J call TRBJ1-2; TRBD1 agrees at 7 bases. This CDR3 is built from 12 residues. Germline assignment: CDR1 LGHNT and CDR2 FRNRAP. This CDR3 is CASGPDRHRGLF. The CDR3 DNA follows: TGTGCTAGTGGCCCGGACAGGCACCGGGGGCTTTTC. The variable domain in full, with the rest retrieved from reference TRBV12-5 and TRBJ1-2, is DARVTQTPRHKVTEMGQEVTMRCQPILGHNTVFWYRQTMMQGLELLAYFRNRAPLDDSGMPKDRFSAEMPDATLATLKIQPSEPRDSAVYFCASGPDRHRGLFGSGTRLTVV.

The chain combines TRBV2 with TRBJ1-4, with D hard to call. This CDR3 region has 16 residues. CDR1 is SNHLY and CDR2 is FYNNEI in the germline V gene. V shed 7 bases and J shed 0 bases, with 15 bases lying between them. The CDR3: CASTPLIVPTNEKLFF. The CDR3 DNA sequence: TGTGCCAGCACCCCGCTGATCGTTCCAACTAATGAAAAACTGTTTTTT.

The CDR3 DNA is TGTGCCAGCAGCTTAAACAGGGTCTCCTACAATGAGCAGTTCTTC. Translating it yields CASSLNRVSYNEQFF. The V and J genes are TRBV11-2 and TRBJ2-1; D possibly corresponds to TRBD1 (6 bases). The germline V gene has CDR1 SGHAT and CDR2 FQNNGV. The CDR3 is made up of 15 amino acids. V lost 2 bases and J lost 0, with 8 bases in between.

The rearrangement joins TRBV7-6 to TRBJ1-1, with TRBD1 as a possible D gene (5 bases). The V gene's germline CDR1 is SGHVS and CDR2 FNYEAQ. CDR3 length: 13 amino acids. The V and J ends lost 4 bases and 6 bases respectively, with 12 bases between them. CDR3 coding DNA: TGTGCCAGCAGCTGGGGGTGGATCCCTGAAGCTTTCTTT. Protein product: CASSWGWIPEAFF.

This chain joins TRBV18 and TRBJ2-1; D not certain. Trimming shortened V by 5 bases and J by 5 bases, and 13 bases separated the two germline ends. Germline lookup yields CDR1 KGHSH and CDR2 LQKENI. The CDR3 totals 14 residues. The CDR3 bases are TGTGCCAGCTCAAGGTCGAAGGGCGACAATGAGCAGTTCTTC. This translates into CASSRSKGDNEQFF. The variable domain in full, with the rest retrieved from reference TRBV18 and TRBJ2-1, is NAGVMQNPRHLVRRRGQEARLRCSPMKGHSHVYWYRQLPEEGLKFMVYLQKENIIDESGMPKERFSAEFPKEGPSILRIQQVVRGDSAAYFCASSRSKGDNEQFFGPGTRLTVL.

J is TRBJ1-2 and V is TRBV19; a weak D match, TRBD1 (5 bases). Per the germline V gene, CDR1 is LNHDA and CDR2 is SQIVND (reference sequence). V gave up 3 bases and J gave up 3 bases, with 20 bases separating them. CDR3 size: 17 residues. The CDR3 sequence: CASSIFFGDSLYYGYTF. As DNA, the CDR3 is TGTGCCAGTAGTATTTTCTTCGGGGACTCCCTTTACTATGGCTACACCTTC. Together with reference TRBV19 and TRBJ1-2, the CDR3 gives the full variable domain: DGGITQSPKYLFRKEGQNVTLSCEQNLNHDAMYWYRQDPGQGLRLIYYSQIVNDFQKGDIAEGYSVSREKKESFPLTVTSAQKNPTAFYLCASSIFFGDSLYYGYTFGSGTRLTVV.

V usage is TRBV19 and J usage is TRBJ1-3; D perhaps matches TRBD1 (5 bases). With 8 bases removed from V and 4 bases from J, the gap between germline ends came to 18 bases. The CDR3 covers 15 residues. CDR1 is LNHDA, CDR2 SQIVND, per germline (reference sequence). The DNA for the CDR3 is TGTGCCAGTGGTGCAATGGGGGGGTCCGGAAACACCATATATTTT. Amino acid sequence: CASGAMGGSGNTIYF.

This chain links TRBV19 with TRBJ2-1; the match to TRBD2 covers 12 bases. V shed 2 bases and J 8 bases; nucleotides not matched to a gene: 16. The CDR3 extends over 19 amino acids. Germline CDR1 LNHDA, CDR2 SQIVND (reference sequence). The CDR3 is CASSIKVGAGLAGWYEQFF. In nucleotides, the CDR3 is TGTGCCAGTAGTATAAAAGTCGGGGCGGGACTAGCGGGTTGGTATGAGCAGTTCTTC.

The V and J genes are TRBV19 and TRBJ1-1, with D maybe TRBD1 (5 bases). This CDR3 comprises 12 residues. V lost 7 bases and J lost 0, with 6 bases in between. CDR1 is LNHDA, CDR2 SQIVND, per germline (reference sequence). CDR3 bases: TGTGCCAGTAAGACAGTGAACACTGAAGCTTTCTTT. It is translated as CASKTVNTEAFF.